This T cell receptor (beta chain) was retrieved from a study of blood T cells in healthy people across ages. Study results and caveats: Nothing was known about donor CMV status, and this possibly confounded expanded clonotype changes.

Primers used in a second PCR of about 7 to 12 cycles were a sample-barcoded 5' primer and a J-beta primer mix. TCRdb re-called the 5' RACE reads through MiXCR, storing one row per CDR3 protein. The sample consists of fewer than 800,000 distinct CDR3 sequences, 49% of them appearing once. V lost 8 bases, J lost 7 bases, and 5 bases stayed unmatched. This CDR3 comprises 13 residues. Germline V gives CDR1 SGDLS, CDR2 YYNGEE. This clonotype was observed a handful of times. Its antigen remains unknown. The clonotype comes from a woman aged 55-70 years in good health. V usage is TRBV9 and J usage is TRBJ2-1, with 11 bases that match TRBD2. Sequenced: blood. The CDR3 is CASTSGSWNEQFF. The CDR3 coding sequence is TGTGCCAGTACTAGCGGGAGCTGGAATGAGCAGTTCTTC. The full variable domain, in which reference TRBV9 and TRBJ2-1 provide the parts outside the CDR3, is DSGVTQTPKHLITATGQRVTLRCSPRSGDLSVYWYQQSLDQGLQFLIQYYNGEERAKGNILERFSAQQFPDLHSELNLSSLELGDSALYFCASTSGSWNEQFFGPGTRLTVL.